The 26 T cell receptor beta chains below come from one sample, sequenced in a study of regulatory T cells in long-lasting Graves disease (dated by TCRdb to the early 2020s). The library was generated by multiplex PCR. Sequencing instrument: Illumina HiSeq 4000. iRepertoire HTBI primers and Arm-PCR amplification of CDR3 regions were used to construct TCR beta libraries. TCRdb trimmed the raw reads at Q25, called clones with MiXCR and kept productive beta chains. Identical CDR3 proteins give one entry, which carries the most common genes and DNA. In this sample the table shows approximately 400,000 distinct CDR3 sequences, roughly 15% of which occur a single time. Approximately 7.8% of the sample goes to the ten largest clones. The sample's time point label, in plain terms: newly diagnosed GD, antithyroid drugs for less than 3 months. For both TCR sequencing and RNA sequencing, RNA was extracted from PBMCs using TRIzol.

This sample was shared with a second study, whose subject was T cells in Graves' hyperthyroidism and ophthalmopathy.

The material was peripheral blood mononuclear cells (PBMCs), obtained at new diagnosis, from a patient treated with antithyroid drugs. The source is a middle-aged woman with Graves disease. Donor details come from another sample of the same person, matched by shared clones.

The chain carries TRBV5-6 and TRBJ1-4, with D perhaps TRBD1 (5 bases). Looked up from germline, CDR1 is SGHDT and CDR2 is YYEEEE. The CDR3 covers 14 residues. Trimming left V 4 bases short and J 7 bases short, with 14 bases between. DNA of the CDR3: TGTGCCAGCAGCCCGATGGGGGGGGGTGAAAAACTGTTTTTT. Protein sequence: CASSPMGGGEKLFF.

This clonotype was counted ten times or more. The gene calls are TRBV28 and TRBJ1-2; D gene unclear. Between the trimmed V and J ends, which lost 4 bases and 7 bases, there was a span of 7 bases. There are 11 residues in the CDR3. CDR1 is MDHEN, CDR2 SYDVKM, per germline. The CDR3 bases are TGTGCCAGCAGTTCCGTCGGTGGCTACACCTTC. It encodes CASSSVGGYTF.

This clonotype occurred many times. The chain combines TRBV27 with TRBJ2-5; 9 positions match TRBD1. V dropped 5 bases and J dropped 3; count of bases not matched to a gene: 7. CDR3 size: 15 residues. Germline CDR1 and CDR2: MNHEY and SMNVEV (reference sequence). The CDR3 DNA is TGTGCCAGCAGTACCCCACGACAGGGGGAAGAGACCCAGTACTTC. This translates into CASSTPRQGEETQYF.

This clonotype was recorded many times. The chain links TRBV28 to TRBJ2-3; weak D call: TRBD2 (7 bases). V lost 7 bases, J lost 0 bases, and 20 bases lay in between. The CDR3 has 17 residues. Germline V gives CDR1 MDHEN, CDR2 SYDVKM. The CDR3 here is CASISIGRGLSTDTQYF. The DNA for the CDR3 is TGTGCCAGCATCTCCATAGGGCGGGGGCTTAGCACAGATACGCAGTATTTT.

At least ten counts were recorded for this clonotype. This sequence joins TRBV9 and TRBJ2-7; 8 nucleotides match TRBD2. The junction had 7 bases not matched to a gene; V was cut back by 0 bases and J by 5 bases. Looked up from germline, CDR1 is SGDLS and CDR2 is YYNGEE. CDR3 size: 15 residues. The CDR3 here is CASSVGREGRNEQYF. CDR3 coding DNA: TGTGCCAGCAGCGTAGGACGGGAGGGCCGGAACGAGCAGTACTTC.

A note on this clonotype: This may be a read error, as it is one base from a much larger clone. The CDR3 sequence: CSVEDPAHGGVKLSF. CDR3 sequence (DNA): TGCAGCGTTGAAGATCCAGCACACGGCGGGGTAAAACTGTCTTTT. V usage is TRBV29-1 and J usage is TRBJ1-4; unclear D gene. Looked up from germline, CDR1 is SQVTM and CDR2 is ANQGSEA. The CDR3 loop spans 15 amino acids.

Concerning this clonotype: This clone may be a read error of a much larger clone one base away. The rearrangement joins TRBV7-9 to TRBJ1-6; possibly TRBD1 for D (6 bases). The germline CDR1 and CDR2 sequences are SEHNR and FQNEAQ (reference sequence). The CDR3 runs to 14 residues. Trimming left V 5 bases short and J 7 bases short, with 12 bases between. The CDR3 region is CASSRDKGNSPLHF. The CDR3 DNA is TGTGCCAGCAGCCGGGACAAGGGAAATTCACCCCTCCACTTT.

This clonotype was recorded many times. V gene TRBV3-2 combines with J gene TRBJ2-7; the D call TRBD2 from the table was never checked on the DNA. TRBV3-2 is labeled a pseudogene. The CDR3 loop spans 14 amino acids. The CDR3 DNA reads as TGTGCCAGCAGCCACAAAAGAGCGGGAGTGCTGCAGTACTTC. It specifies CASSHKRAGVLQYF.

The chain employs TRBV15 and TRBJ2-2; the D is unclear. Per germline, CDR1 LNHNV and CDR2 YYDKDF (reference sequence). This CDR3 has 12 residues. With 3 bases removed from V and 3 bases from J, the gap between germline ends came to 2 bases. CDR3 nucleotides: TGTGCCACCAGCAGTGACACCGGGGAGCTGTTTTTT. It yields the protein CATSSDTGELFF.

The sample holds many counts of this clonotype. This chain connects TRBV6-1 to TRBJ2-7; 8 nucleotides line up with TRBD1. After removal of 10 bases from V and 4 bases from J, the junction contained 9 bases not matched to a gene. The CDR3 contains 13 residues. CDR1 is MNHNS and CDR2 is SASEGT in the germline V gene. CDR3 DNA: TGTGCCACCCAGGACAGGGTGGGATACGAGCAGTACTTC. Protein: CATQDRVGYEQYF.

J is TRBJ1-4 and V is TRBV28; 9 nucleotides align to TRBD1. Losses at the gene ends were 5 bases for V and 8 bases for J; bases not matched to a gene: 12. Germline V gives CDR1 MDHEN, CDR2 SYDVKM. There are 16 residues in the CDR3. The CDR3 DNA reads as TGTGCCAGCAGTCAAACCGGGACAGGGCGGCGGGAAAAACTGTTTTTT. Translating it yields CASSQTGTGRREKLFF.

The genes are TRBV24-1 and TRBJ2-1; D possibly uses TRBD1 or TRBD2 (6 bases each). Trimming left V 1 base short and J 10 bases short, with 7 bases between. This CDR3 spans 12 amino acids. The germline CDR1 and CDR2 sequences are KGHDR and SFDVKD. CDR3: CATSDFGGEQFF. The CDR3 DNA reads TGTGCCACCAGTGATTTCGGGGGCGAGCAGTTCTTC.

The J gene is TRBJ2-2, the V gene TRBV11-3, with D unclear. Germline V gives CDR1 SGHNT, CDR2 YENEEA. V was cut by 3 bases and J by 3 bases, with 8 bases left in between. The CDR3 contains 14 residues. CDR3 DNA: TGTGCCAGCAGCTTTAGACCGGACACCGGGGAGCTGTTTTTT. Its protein is CASSFRPDTGELFF.

Many counts were recorded for this clonotype. The CDR3 sequence: CASRVSPDSPLHF. CDR3 nucleotides: TGTGCCAGCAGGGTCTCTCCGGATTCACCCCTCCACTTT. The chain combines TRBV6-1 with TRBJ1-6; D gene unclear. V was shortened by 6 bases and J by 8 bases, with 11 bases between the two germline ends. CDR3 length equals 13 residues. Germline CDR1 MNHNS, CDR2 SASEGT.

A note on this clonotype: A much larger clone differs by one base, so this may be a read error. The chain links TRBV4-1 to TRBJ2-5, with TRBD2 as a possible D gene (6 bases). The CDR3 is made up of 14 amino acids. CDR1 is MGHRA, CDR2 YSYEKL, per germline. DNA of the CDR3: TGCACCAGCAGGCGCCCCGGGGCGGGGGAGACCCAGTACTTC. It yields the protein CTSRRPGAGETQYF.

In this sample, this clonotype turned up a few times. V gene TRBV4-3 combines with J gene TRBJ2-2; 9 bases are a match to TRBD1. Germline CDR1 reads LGHNA; CDR2 reads YSLEER. The CDR3 loop spans 17 amino acids. Losses at the gene ends were 0 bases for V and 5 bases for J; bases not matched to a gene: 7. CDR3: CASSQEQGAGQTGELFF. CDR3 nucleotide sequence: TGCGCCAGCAGCCAAGAACAGGGGGCTGGCCAAACCGGGGAGCTGTTTTTT.

This clonotype was seen a few times. At one boundary the junction diverges from the germline segment, which might be a read error. This rearrangement joins TRBV3-1 to TRBJ1-1; 7 nucleotides match TRBD1. The germline V gene has CDR1 LGHDT and CDR2 YNNKEL (reference sequence). This CDR3 contains 16 residues. The CDR3 region has the DNA TGCGCCAGCAGCCACCCCGAGGAGGGGGCCGGCACTGAAGCTTTCTTT. This sequence encodes CASSHPEEGAGTEAFF.

This clonotype was found many times. The V gene is TRBV28, the J gene TRBJ2-1, with 13 bases matching TRBD2. Trimming cost V 5 bases and J 9 bases; bases outside gene matches: 7. Germline V gene lookup returns CDR1 MDHEN and CDR2 SYDVKM. The CDR3 contains 15 residues. The CDR3 DNA reads as TGTGCCAGCAGTAACAGGACTAGCGGGAGCGGTGAGCAGTTCTTC. Translation gives CASSNRTSGSGEQFF.

The table lists this clonotype with many counts. The V and J genes are TRBV12-3 or TRBV12-4 and TRBJ2-6; the D gene could be TRBD1 or TRBD2 (5 bases each). The V end was cut by 6 bases, the J end by 2 bases, with 14 bases between. This CDR3 region has 16 residues. This chain's CDR3 is CASSSGTAAGANVLTF. Here the CDR3 DNA reads TGTGCCAGCAGCTCTGGGACGGCGGCTGGGGCCAACGTCCTGACTTTC.

The sample holds many counts of this clonotype. This chain joins TRBV12-3 or TRBV12-4 and TRBJ2-5, with TRBD1 matching 7 bases. The CDR3 extends over 14 amino acids. Unmatched junction bases numbered 8, after V lost 5 bases and J lost 5 bases. Here the CDR3 DNA reads TGTGCCAGCAGTCGGGAAGGGGGCTTGGAGACCCAGTACTTC. Encoded protein: CASSREGGLETQYF.

Many counts were recorded for this clonotype. The chain has TRBV11-3 and TRBJ2-5; the D is unclear. The CDR3 extends over 15 amino acids. The germline V gene has CDR1 SGHNT and CDR2 YENEEA. Trimming removed 1 base at V and 1 base at J, with 10 bases between. CDR3 coding DNA: TGTGCCAGCAGCTTAGGTCGGGTCCGCCAAGAGACCCAGTACTTC. It is translated as CASSLGRVRQETQYF. Using reference TRBV11-3 and TRBJ2-5 for the parts outside the CDR3, the full variable domain is EAGVVQSPRYKIIEKKQPVAFWCNPISGHNTLYWYLQNLGQGPELLIRYENEEAVDDSQLPKDRFSAERLKGVDSTLKIQPAELGDSAVYLCASSLGRVRQETQYFGPGTRLLVL.

This clonotype appeared a few times. The CDR3 protein is CSVEDLGVGETQYF. In DNA form, the CDR3 reads TGCAGCGTTGAAGATTTGGGGGTGGGTGAGACCCAGTACTTC. This rearrangement joins TRBV29-1 to TRBJ2-5; D possibly uses TRBD1 or TRBD2 (5 bases each). Between the trimmed V and J ends, which lost 0 bases and 5 bases, there was a span of 13 bases. CDR1 is SQVTM and CDR2 is ANQGSEA in the germline V gene. CDR3 length equals 14 residues. Filled out from reference TRBV29-1 and TRBJ2-5, the complete variable domain reads SAVISQKPSRDICQRGTSLTIQCQVDSQVTMMFWYRQQPGQSLTLIATANQGSEATYESGFVIDKFPISRPNLTFSTLTVSNMSPEDSSIYLCSVEDLGVGETQYFGPGTRLLVL.

This clonotype was recorded at least ten times. The V gene is TRBV20-1, the J gene TRBJ1-1; D not resolved. Trimming pared 0 bases from V and 6 bases from J, leaving 14 bases between. The CDR3 length is 14 residues. CDR1 is DFQATT, CDR2 SNEGSKA, per germline (reference sequence). In DNA form, the CDR3 reads TGCAGTGCTAGAGATTCACGGGATTCGCCTGAAGCTTTCTTT. Protein product: CSARDSRDSPEAFF.

A few counts support this clonotype. The chain links TRBV12-3 or TRBV12-4 to TRBJ1-5; no reliable D call. Trimming removed 2 bases from V and 4 bases from J, with 6 bases in between. The CDR3 loop spans 13 amino acids. In nucleotides, the CDR3 is TGTGCCAGCAGTTTATTCCTGAATCAGCCCCAGCATTTT. Translated, it gives CASSLFLNQPQHF.

At least ten counts were recorded for this clonotype. The rearrangement uses TRBV28 and TRBJ2-1; 12 bases are shared with TRBD2. The V segment lost 5 bases and the J segment 6 bases; nucleotides outside the gene matches: 8. CDR1 is MDHEN and CDR2 is SYDVKM in the germline V gene. This CDR3 has 16 amino acids. As DNA, the CDR3 is TGTGCCAGCAGTCTCCAGACTAGCGGGAGTCCCAATGAGCAGTTCTTC. Translation gives CASSLQTSGSPNEQFF.

The table lists this clonotype with many counts. The chain couples TRBV5-6 to TRBJ2-5; a weak D match, TRBD1 (7 bases). V was clipped by 3 bases and J by 4 bases, with 16 bases between them. The CDR3 has 15 residues. Germline CDR1 is SGHDT and CDR2 is YYEEEE. The CDR3, as DNA: TGTGCCAGCAGCTCACGGCAGGGGGGTGGAGAGACCCAGTACTTC. This translates into CASSSRQGGGETQYF.